The rows below give T cell receptor beta chains drawn from one sample of a study of cytomegalovirus exposure and HLA in healthy donors. Method: immunoSEQ multiplex PCR; TCRdb's copy keeps in-frame clones and lacks some. The sample carries tens of thousands of clones, 80% to 90% recorded once. Specimen: PBMCs. The receptors stem from a woman in her 40s in good health and CMV-seropositive. The conserved cysteine and the conserved F or W are not part of the CDR3 here. Expanded clones are given a class, and other clones once, few, many or no size at all.

v_call	clone_size	j_call	cdr3_aa
TRBV7-9	NA	TRBJ2-3	ASSRTGASTDTQY
TRBV7-2	NA	TRBJ2-7	ASSREAGRYEQY
TRBV7-8	once	TRBJ2-5	ASSPDLRLYLSQY
TRBV25-1	few	TRBJ1-6	ASSESGSYSPLH
TRBV7-9	once	TRBJ2-3	ASSPSSGADTQY
TRBV7-9	NA	TRBJ2-7	ASSLRTSGSSNEQY
TRBV9	NA	TRBJ1-5	ASSAGGYSNQPQH
TRBV7-9	NA	TRBJ1-6	ASSLAAGIGSPLH
TRBV7-9	NA	TRBJ2-3	ASSLEAGGDDTQY
TRBV6-6	few	TRBJ1-4	ASRGTAEKLF
TRBV9	NA	TRBJ1-4	ASSVRDGAGFANEKLF
TRBV10-3	NA	TRBJ1-5	AIRESLDSSQPQH
TRBV18	NA	TRBJ1-1	ASSPTTDTNTEAF
TRBV27	NA	TRBJ1-1	ASSLQSNTEAF
TRBV10-3	NA	TRBJ1-1	AISEHRGGNTEAF
TRBV6-4	NA	TRBJ2-5	ASSDPSIAGGLIQETQY
TRBV27	NA	TRBJ1-4	ASRMLGAGEKLF
TRBV15	NA	TRBJ1-1	ATSQGQWNTEAF
TRBV7-7	NA	TRBJ2-3	ASSQGLGAVDTQY
TRBV27	NA	TRBJ2-1	ASSQRGNEQF
TRBV6-5	NA	TRBJ1-5	ASSYGGYQPQH
TRBV11-2	NA	TRBJ1-4	ASRGAEKLF
TRBV15	NA	TRBJ1-4	ATSRVRSALDEKLF
TRBV18	NA	TRBJ2-3	ASSRSQASTDTQY
TRBV4-3	few	TRBJ2-2	ASSQDHSTGELF
TRBV19	NA	TRBJ1-3	ASSTGTGGNTIY
TRBV5-4	NA	TRBJ1-5	ASSLAPGDGNQPQH
TRBV6-5	NA	TRBJ1-5	ASSLTGGTGNQPQH
TRBV6-5	NA	TRBJ1-5	ASSQTGVGNQPQH
TRBV10-1	NA	TRBJ2-2	ATRDRPDTGELF
TRBV5-4	NA	TRBJ2-5	ASSWKLSGGQETQY
TRBV29-1	NA	TRBJ1-1	SVEDLRENTEAF
TRBV7-7	once	TRBJ2-5	ASSLGASGGAEETQY
TRBV18	NA	TRBJ2-1	ASSPALTNEQF
TRBV5-4	NA	TRBJ1-2	ASSEAVMDYGYT
TRBV5-6	NA	TRBJ2-3	ASSQGAGGVLDTQY
TRBV6-5	once	TRBJ2-3	ASSYQTGWDTQY
TRBV7-2	NA	TRBJ2-1	AGSLASRGGEQF
TRBV7-9	NA	TRBJ1-3	ASSRGVSLGGNTIY
TRBV7-9	NA	TRBJ1-4	ASSLGEALEKLF
TRBV27	NA	TRBJ1-5	ASSLRGAFQPQH
TRBV18	NA	TRBJ1-3	ASDRESSGNTIY
TRBV4-1	NA	TRBJ1-3	ASSQEDRQLRNTIY
TRBV5-4	NA	TRBJ2-7	ASSFQASRNEQY
TRBV7-8	NA	TRBJ1-1	ASSFVNTEAF
TRBV7-9	NA	TRBJ1-2	ASSLRGYGYT
TRBV29-1	few	TRBJ2-3	SVGLAGGSDTQY
TRBV2	NA	TRBJ1-4	ASSGNQGNGRKLF
TRBV19	once	TRBJ1-4	ASSPGTGETNEKLF
TRBV19	NA	TRBJ2-2	ASSPRTGWNTGELF
TRBV11-2	NA	TRBJ2-3	ASSDVGDFTLDTQY
TRBV6-4	NA	TRBJ2-7	ASSVQGGAGPYEQY
TRBV6-5	NA	TRBJ1-1	ASKRQCEAF
TRBV11-1	once	TRBJ2-1	ASSLTRYHNEQF